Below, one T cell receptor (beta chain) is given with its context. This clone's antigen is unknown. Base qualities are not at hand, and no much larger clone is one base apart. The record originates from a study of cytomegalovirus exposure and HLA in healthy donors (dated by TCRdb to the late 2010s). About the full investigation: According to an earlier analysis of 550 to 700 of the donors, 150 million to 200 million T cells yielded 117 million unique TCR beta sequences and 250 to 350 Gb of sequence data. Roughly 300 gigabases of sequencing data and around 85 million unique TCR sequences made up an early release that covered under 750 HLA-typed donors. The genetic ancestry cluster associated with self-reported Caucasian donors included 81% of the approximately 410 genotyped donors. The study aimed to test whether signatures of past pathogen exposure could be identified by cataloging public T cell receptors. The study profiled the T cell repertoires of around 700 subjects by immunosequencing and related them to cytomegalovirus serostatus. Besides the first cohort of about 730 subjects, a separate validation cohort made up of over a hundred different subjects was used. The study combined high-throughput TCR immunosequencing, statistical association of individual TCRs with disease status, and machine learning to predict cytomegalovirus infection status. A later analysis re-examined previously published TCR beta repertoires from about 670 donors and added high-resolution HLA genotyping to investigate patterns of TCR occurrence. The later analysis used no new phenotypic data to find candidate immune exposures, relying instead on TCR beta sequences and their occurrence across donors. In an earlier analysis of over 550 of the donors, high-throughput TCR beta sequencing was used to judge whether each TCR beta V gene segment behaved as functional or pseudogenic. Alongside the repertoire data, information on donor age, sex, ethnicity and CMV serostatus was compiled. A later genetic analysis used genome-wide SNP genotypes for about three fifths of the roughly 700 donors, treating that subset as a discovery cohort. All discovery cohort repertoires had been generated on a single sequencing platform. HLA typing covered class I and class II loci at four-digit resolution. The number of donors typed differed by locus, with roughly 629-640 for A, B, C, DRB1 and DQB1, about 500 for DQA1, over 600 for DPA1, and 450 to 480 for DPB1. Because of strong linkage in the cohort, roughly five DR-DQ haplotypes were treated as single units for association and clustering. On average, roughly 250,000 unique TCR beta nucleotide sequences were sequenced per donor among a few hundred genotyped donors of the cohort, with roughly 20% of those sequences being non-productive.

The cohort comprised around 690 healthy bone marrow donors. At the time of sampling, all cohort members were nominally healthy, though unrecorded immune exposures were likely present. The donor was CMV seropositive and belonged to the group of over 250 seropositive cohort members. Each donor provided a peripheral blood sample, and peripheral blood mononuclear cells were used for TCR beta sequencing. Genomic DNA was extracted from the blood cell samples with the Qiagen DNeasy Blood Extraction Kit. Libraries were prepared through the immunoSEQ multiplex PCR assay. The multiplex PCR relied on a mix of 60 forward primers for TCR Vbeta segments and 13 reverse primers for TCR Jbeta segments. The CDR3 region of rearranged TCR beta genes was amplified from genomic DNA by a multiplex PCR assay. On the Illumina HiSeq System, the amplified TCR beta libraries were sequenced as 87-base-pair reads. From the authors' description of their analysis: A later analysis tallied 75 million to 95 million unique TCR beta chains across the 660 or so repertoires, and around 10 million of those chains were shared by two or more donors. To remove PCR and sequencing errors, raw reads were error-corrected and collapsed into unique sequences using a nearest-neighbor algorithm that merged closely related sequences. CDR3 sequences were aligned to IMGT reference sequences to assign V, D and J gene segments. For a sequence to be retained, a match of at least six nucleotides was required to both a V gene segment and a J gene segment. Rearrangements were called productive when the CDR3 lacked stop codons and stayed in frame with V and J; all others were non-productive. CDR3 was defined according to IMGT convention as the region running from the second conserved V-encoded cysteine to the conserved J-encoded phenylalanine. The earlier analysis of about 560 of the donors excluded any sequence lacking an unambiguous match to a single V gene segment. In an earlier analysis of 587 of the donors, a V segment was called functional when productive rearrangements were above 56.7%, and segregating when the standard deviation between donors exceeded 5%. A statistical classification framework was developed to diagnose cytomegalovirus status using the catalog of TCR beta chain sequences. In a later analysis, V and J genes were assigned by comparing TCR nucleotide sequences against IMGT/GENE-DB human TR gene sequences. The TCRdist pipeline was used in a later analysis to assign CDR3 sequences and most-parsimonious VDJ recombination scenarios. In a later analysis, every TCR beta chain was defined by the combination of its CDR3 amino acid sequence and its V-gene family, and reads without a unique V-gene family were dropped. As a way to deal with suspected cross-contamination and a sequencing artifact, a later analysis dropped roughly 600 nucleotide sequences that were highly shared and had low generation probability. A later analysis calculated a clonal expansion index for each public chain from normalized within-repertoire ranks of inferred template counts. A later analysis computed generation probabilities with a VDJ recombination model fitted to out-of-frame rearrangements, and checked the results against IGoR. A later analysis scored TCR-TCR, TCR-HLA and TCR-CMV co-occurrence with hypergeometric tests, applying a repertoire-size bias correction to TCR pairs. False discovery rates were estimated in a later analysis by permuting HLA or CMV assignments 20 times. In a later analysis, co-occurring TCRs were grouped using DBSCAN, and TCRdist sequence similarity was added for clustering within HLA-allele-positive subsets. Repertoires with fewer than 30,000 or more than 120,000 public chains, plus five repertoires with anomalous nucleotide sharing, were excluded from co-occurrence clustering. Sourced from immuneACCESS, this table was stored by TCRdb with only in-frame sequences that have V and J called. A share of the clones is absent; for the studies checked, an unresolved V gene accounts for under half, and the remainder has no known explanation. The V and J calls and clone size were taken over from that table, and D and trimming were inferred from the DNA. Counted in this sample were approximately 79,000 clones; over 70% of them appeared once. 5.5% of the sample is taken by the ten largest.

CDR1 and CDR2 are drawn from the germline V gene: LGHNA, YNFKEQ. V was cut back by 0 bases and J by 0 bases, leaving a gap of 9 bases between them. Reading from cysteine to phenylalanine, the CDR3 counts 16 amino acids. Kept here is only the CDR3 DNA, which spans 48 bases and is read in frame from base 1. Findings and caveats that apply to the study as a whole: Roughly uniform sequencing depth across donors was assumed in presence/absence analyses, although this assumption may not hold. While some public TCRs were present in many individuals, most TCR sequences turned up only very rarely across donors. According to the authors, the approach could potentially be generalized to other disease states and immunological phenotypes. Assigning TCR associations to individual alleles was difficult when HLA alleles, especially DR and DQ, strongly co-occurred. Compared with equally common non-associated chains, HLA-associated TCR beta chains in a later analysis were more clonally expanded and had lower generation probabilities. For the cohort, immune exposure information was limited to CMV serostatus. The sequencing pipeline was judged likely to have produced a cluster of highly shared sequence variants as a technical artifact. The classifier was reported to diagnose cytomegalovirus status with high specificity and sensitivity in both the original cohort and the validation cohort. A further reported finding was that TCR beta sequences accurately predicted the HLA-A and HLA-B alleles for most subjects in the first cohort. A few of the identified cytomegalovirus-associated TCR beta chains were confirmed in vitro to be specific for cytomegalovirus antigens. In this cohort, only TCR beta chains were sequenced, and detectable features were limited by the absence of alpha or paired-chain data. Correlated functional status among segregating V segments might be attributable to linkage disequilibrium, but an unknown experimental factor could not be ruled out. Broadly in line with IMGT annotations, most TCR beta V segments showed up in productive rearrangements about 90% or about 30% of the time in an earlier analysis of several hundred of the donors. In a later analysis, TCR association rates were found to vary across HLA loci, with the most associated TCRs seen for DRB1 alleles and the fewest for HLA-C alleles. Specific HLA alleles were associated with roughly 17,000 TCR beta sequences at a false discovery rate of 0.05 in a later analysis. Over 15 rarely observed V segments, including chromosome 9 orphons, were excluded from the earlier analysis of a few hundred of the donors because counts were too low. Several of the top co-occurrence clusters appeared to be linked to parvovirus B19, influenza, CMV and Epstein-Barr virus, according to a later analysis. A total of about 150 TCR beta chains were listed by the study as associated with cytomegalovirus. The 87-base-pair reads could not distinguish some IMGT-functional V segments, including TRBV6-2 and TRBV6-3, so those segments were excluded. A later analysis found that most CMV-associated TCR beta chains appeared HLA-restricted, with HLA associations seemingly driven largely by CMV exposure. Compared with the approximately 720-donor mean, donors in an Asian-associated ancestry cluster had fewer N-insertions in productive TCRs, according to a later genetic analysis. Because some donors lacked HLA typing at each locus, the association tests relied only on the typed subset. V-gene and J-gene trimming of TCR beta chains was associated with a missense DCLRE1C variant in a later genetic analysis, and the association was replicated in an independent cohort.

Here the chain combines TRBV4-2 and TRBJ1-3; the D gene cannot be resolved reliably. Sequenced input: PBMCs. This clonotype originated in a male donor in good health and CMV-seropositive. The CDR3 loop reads CASSQDSPSSGNTIYF. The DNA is TGTGCCAGCAGCCAAGACAGTCCCAGCTCTGGAAACACCATATATTTT.